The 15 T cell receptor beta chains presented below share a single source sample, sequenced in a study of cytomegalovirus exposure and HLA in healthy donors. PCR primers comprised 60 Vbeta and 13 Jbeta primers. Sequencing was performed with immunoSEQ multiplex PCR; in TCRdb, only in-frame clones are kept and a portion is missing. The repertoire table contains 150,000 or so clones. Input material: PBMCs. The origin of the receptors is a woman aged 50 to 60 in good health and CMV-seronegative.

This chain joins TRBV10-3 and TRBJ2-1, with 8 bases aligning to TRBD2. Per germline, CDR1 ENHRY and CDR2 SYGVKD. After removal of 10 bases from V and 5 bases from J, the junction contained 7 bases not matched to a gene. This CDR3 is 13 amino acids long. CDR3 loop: CATLSGIDNEQFF. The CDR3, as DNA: TGTGCCACCCTTAGCGGGATAGACAATGAGCAGTTCTTC.

The CDR3 DNA follows: TGCGCCAGCAGTGAGTCGATGGGCTATGAGCAGTTCTTC. Translating it yields CASSESMGYEQFF. This chain joins TRBV10-1 and TRBJ2-1; unclear D gene. CDR1 is WNHNN, CDR2 SYGVQD, per germline (reference sequence). CDR3 length: 13 amino acids. Deletions cut 0 bases from V and 8 bases from J, with 8 bases between.

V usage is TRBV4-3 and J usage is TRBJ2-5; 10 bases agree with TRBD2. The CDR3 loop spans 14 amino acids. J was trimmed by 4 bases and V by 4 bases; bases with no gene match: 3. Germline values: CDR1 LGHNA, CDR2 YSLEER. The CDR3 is CASSPWTSGETQYF. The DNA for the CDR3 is TGCGCCAGCAGCCCCTGGACTAGCGGAGAGACCCAGTACTTC.

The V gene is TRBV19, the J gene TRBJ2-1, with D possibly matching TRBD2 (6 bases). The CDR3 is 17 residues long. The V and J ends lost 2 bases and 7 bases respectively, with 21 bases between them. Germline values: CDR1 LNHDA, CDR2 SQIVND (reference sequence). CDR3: CASSIPISAVGGNEQFF. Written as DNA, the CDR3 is TGTGCCAGTAGTATACCCATAAGCGCCGTGGGGGGAAATGAGCAGTTCTTC.

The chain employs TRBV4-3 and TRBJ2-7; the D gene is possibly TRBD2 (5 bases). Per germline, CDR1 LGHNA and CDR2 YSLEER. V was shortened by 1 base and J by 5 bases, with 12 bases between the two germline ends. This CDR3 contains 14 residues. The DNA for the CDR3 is TGCGCCAGCAGCCAAGGAGGGTATGACGACGAGCAGTACTTC. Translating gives CASSQGGYDDEQYF.

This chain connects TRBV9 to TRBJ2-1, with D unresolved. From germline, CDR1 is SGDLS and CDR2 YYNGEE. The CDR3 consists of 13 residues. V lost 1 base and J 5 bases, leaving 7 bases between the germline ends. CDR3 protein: CASSVNRNNEQFF. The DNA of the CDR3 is TGTGCCAGCAGCGTAAACAGAAACAATGAGCAGTTCTTC.

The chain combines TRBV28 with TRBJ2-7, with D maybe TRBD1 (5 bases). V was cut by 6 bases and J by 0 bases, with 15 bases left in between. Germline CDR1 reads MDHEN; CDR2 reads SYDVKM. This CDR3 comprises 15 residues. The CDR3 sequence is CASRARAFSSYEQYF. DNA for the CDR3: TGTGCCAGCAGGGCCAGGGCCTTTAGCTCCTACGAGCAGTACTTC. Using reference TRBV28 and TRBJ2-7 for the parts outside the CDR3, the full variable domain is DVKVTQSSRYLVKRTGEKVFLECVQDMDHENMFWYRQDPGLGLRLIYFSYDVKMKEKGDIPEGYSVSREKKERFSLILESASTNQTSMYLCASRARAFSSYEQYFGPGTRLTVT.

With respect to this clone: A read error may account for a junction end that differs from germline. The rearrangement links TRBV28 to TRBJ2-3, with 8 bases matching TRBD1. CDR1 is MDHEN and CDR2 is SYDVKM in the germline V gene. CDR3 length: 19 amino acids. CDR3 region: CASSLLPGQVAPSTDTQYF. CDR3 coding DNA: TGTGCCAGCAGCTTATTGCCGGGACAGGTGGCGCCTAGCACAGATACGCAGTATTTT.

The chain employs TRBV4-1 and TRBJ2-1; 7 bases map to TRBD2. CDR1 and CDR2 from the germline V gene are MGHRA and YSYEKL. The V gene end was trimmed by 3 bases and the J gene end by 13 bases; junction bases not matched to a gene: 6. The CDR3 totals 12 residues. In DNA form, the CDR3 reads TGCGCCAGCAGCCATGGGGGACTACCCCAGTTCTTC. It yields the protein CASSHGGLPQFF.

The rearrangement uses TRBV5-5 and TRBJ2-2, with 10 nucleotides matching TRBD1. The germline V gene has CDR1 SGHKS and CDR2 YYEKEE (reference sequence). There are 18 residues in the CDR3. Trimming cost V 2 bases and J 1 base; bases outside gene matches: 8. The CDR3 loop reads CASSFPWTGGVNTGELFF. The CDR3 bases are TGTGCCAGCAGCTTCCCTTGGACAGGGGGGGTGAACACCGGGGAGCTGTTTTTT.

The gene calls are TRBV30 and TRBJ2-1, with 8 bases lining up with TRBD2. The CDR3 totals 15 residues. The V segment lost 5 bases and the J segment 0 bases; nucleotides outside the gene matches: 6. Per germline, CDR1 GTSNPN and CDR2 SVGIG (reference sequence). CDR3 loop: CAWEVSGSSYNEQFF. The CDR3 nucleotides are TGTGCCTGGGAAGTAAGCGGGAGCTCCTACAATGAGCAGTTCTTC.

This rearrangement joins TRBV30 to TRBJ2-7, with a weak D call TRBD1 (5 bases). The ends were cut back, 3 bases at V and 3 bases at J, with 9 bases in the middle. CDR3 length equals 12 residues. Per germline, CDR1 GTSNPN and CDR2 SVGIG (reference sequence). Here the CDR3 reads CAWSPRDYEQYF. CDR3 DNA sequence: TGTGCCTGGAGCCCCAGGGACTACGAGCAGTACTTC.

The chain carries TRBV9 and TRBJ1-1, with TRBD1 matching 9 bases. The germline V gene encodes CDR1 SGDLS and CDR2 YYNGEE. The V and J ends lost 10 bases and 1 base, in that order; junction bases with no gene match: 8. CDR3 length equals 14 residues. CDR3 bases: TGTGCCTCGACCAGGACAGGGGCGAACACTGAAGCTTTCTTT. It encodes CASTRTGANTEAFF.

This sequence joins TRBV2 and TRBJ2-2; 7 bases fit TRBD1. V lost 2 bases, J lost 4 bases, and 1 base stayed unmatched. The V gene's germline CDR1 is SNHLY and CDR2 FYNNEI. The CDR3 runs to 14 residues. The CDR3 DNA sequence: TGTGCCAGCAGTGAACAGGGGGTCACCGGGGAGCTGTTTTTT. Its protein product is CASSEQGVTGELFF.

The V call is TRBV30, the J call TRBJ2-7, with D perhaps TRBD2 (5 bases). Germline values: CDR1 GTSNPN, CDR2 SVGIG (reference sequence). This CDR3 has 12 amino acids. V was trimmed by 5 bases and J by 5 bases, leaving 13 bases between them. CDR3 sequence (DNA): TGTGCCTGGCAGACATTGGGAGACGAGCAGTACTTC. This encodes CAWQTLGDEQYF.